This TCR beta chain is drawn from a study of T cell repertoires in cytomegalovirus infection. The overall study: Indicated by public TCR beta signatures were CMV infection and matching HLA type.

This clonotype was seen many times. Its matching antigen is unknown. CDR3 length: 14 amino acids. V lost 5 bases, J lost 5 bases, and 15 bases lay in between. Looked up from germline, CDR1 is SGHVS and CDR2 is FQNEAQ. TCRdb independently ran MiXCR on the reads; one entry per CDR3 protein. Among around 450,000 distinct CDR3 sequences listed, over 9% were seen once. Study observations and caveats: The cumulative frequency of public TCR beta families identified carriers of CMV plus the relevant HLA. HLA-C-restricted, CMV-specific TCR beta clonotypes were dominant ex vivo.

The origin of this receptor is a human donor in good health (CMV status not recorded). Some clones in this sample may be carry-over from other donors' samples. The chain links TRBV7-8 to TRBJ2-5, with a tentative D call TRBD1 (5 bases). The sequencing sample was made of PBMCs. Here the CDR3 DNA reads TGTGCCAGCAGCCATTACAGGATTCAGGAGACCCAGTACTTC. Encoded protein: CASSHYRIQETQYF.